This T cell receptor beta chain derives from a study of T cell repertoires in cytomegalovirus infection. Looking at the study overall: CMV infection plus the matching HLA type was flagged by public TCR beta signatures. Findings and limits, study-wide: People with CMV and the relevant HLA were identified by cumulative public TCR beta family frequency. The ex vivo response was dominated by HLA-C-restricted CMV-specific TCR beta clonotypes.

The sample holds many counts of this clonotype. Its antigen remains unidentified. TCRdb used MiXCR to reprocess the reads, holding one entry per CDR3 protein. This sample carries 450,000 to 600,000 distinct CDR3 sequences, roughly 10% of them seen once, and the ten largest clones take roughly 10%. Germline V lookup: CDR1 LNHDA, CDR2 SQIVND (reference sequence). Trimming removed 7 bases from V and 6 bases from J, with 19 bases in between. CDR3 size: 15 residues. J is TRBJ1-5 and V is TRBV19; TRBD1 is a possible D gene (6 bases). Material for sequencing was PBMCs. The receptor's source is a human donor in good health (CMV status not recorded). Some clones in this sample may be carry-over from other donors' samples. CDR3 DNA sequence: TGTGCCAGTACCTCAGGGGAGGTACAGAGTCAGCCCCAGCATTTT. It translates to CASTSGEVQSQPQHF.